This TCR beta chain was observed in a study of human T cells and chemical hapten exposure. About the research overall: There were per-sample TCR yield variations, arising mainly from small pooled library volume differences.

TCRdb ran MiXCR on the RACE reads and lists one entry per CDR3 protein. The repertoire holds roughly 380,000 distinct CDR3 sequences, with about 6.3% as singletons. The time point here: patch test 2, 6 weeks after DPC sensitization. Sample treatment: therapeutic diphenylcyclopropenone sensitization with weekly scalp DPC. The length of the CDR3 is 16 residues. CDR1 is LGHNA, CDR2 YNFKEQ, per germline. Trimming removed 1 base from V and 3 bases from J, with 13 bases in between. The specimen was whole blood, collected in connection with sensitization to the hapten diphenylcyclopropenone (DPC). This TCR came from a woman between 18 and 30 years old with alopecia areata. Some clones in this sample may be carry-over from other donors' samples. The chain couples TRBV4-2 to TRBJ2-1; D is unresolved. CDR3 region: CASSQVSVAIYNEQFF. The CDR3, as DNA: TGTGCCAGCAGCCAAGTGTCAGTTGCGATCTACAATGAGCAGTTCTTC.